Given below is one T cell receptor (beta chain) in context. V shed 5 bases, J shed 5 bases, and the junction held 7 bases outside the gene matches. The germline V gene has CDR1 SGHTA and CDR2 FQGNSA. The CDR3 extends over 16 amino acids. This entry comes from a study of control samples from healthy donors and cancer patients. Generated by immunoSEQ multiplex PCR, the TCRdb table keeps only in-frame clones and is missing some. The sample lists fewer than 95,000 clones, about 89% occurring once. This sequence joins TRBV7-2 and TRBJ2-5; 14 bases are a match to TRBD2. The sequenced sample consisted of blood. The origin of this receptor is a man aged 30 to 45 in good health. Here the CDR3 reads CASSARLAGGRETQYF. CDR3 coding DNA: TGTGCCAGCAGCGCTCGACTAGCGGGGGGGAGGGAGACCCAGTACTTC.